Given below is one TCR beta chain in context. The entry originates in a study of response to subunit inactivated influenza vaccine. TCRdb reprocessed the RT-PCR reads via MiXCR and lists one record per CDR3 protein. The top ten clones hold roughly 10% of a sample with 280,000 or so distinct CDR3 sequences, roughly a fifth of them seen once. This clonotype was sampled from a man aged 45-69 years who received an inactivated influenza vaccine. Sequenced material: PBMCs from blood, taken about 20 months after vaccination.

The CDR3 DNA is TGTGCCAGCAGTTACTCGATATCCCCGGGCCGGCCCCAGCATTTT. Protein sequence: CASSYSISPGRPQHF. The J gene is TRBJ1-5, the V gene TRBV6-5, with no clear D. The germline V and J ends were trimmed by 0 bases and 9 bases, with 15 bases remaining between them. The V gene's germline CDR1 is MNHEY and CDR2 SVGAGI. CDR3 length: 15 residues.